The 12 T cell receptor beta chains in this list originate from one sample, sequenced in a study of shared clonotypes between healthy human individuals (TCRdb year 2020). Receptor amplification or capture employed the immunoSEQ multiplex PCR assay. TCRdb mirrors the immuneACCESS table, restricted to in-frame sequences. Some clones are absent from its copies; in checked studies, under half trace to an unresolved V gene, and the reason for the others is unknown. The sample contains hundreds of thousands of clones, roughly 70% of them found a single time. The leading ten clones occupy under 2% of the sample. Sequencing was done on a sample of memory CD4+ T cells sorted from blood. The sample's cell subset or site label, in plain terms: CD45RA-negative fraction. Source of these receptors: a woman aged 25 to 39 in good health.

The chain has TRBV7-9 and TRBJ1-2, with D unresolved. Per the germline V gene, CDR1 is SEHNR and CDR2 is FQNEAQ (reference sequence). The V and J ends lost 2 bases and 2 bases respectively, with 15 bases between them. The CDR3 is 16 amino acids. Written as DNA, the CDR3 is TGTGCCAGCAGCTTATCGTCGATTGGCGACAACTATGGCTACACCTTC. It yields the protein CASSLSSIGDNYGYTF. Full variable domain (rest looked up from reference TRBV7-9 and TRBJ1-2): DTGVSQNPRHKITKRGQNVTFRCDPISEHNRLYWYRQTLGQGPEFLTYFQNEAQLEKSRLLSDRFSAERPKGSFSTLEIQRTEQGDSAMYLCASSLSSIGDNYGYTFGSGTRLTVV.

The J gene is TRBJ2-7, the V gene TRBV19; a possible D gene is TRBD1 (6 bases). Trimming pared 6 bases from V and 2 bases from J, leaving 11 bases between. CDR1 and CDR2 (germline): LNHDA, SQIVND (reference sequence). The CDR3 is 13 residues long. The CDR3 DNA reads TGTGCCAGTAGCAGGGGTTCCCCCTACGAGCAGTACTTC. Its translation is CASSRGSPYEQYF.

The genes are TRBV5-1 and TRBJ2-3; TRBD2 agrees at 7 bases. J lost 0 bases, V lost 4 bases, and 11 bases had no gene match. CDR1 is SGHRS and CDR2 is YFSETQ in the germline V gene. The CDR3 sequence is 17 residues long. The CDR3 coding sequence is TGCGCCAGCAGCCCGAAATCTAGCGGAACTAGCACAGATACGCAGTATTTT. This gives the protein CASSPKSSGTSTDTQYF.

In this sample, this clone turned up a few times. CDR3: CASSEYGVAGEKYF. CDR3 nucleotide sequence: TGTGCCAGCAGTGAATACGGAGTAGCGGGAGAGAAGTACTTC. This chain connects TRBV25-1 to TRBJ2-7, with 9 nucleotides matching TRBD2. J was trimmed by 11 bases and V by 0 bases; bases with no gene match: 8. The length of the CDR3 is 14 residues. Germline V gene data show CDR1 as MGHDK and CDR2 as SYGVNS.

The chain combines TRBV2 with TRBJ2-7, with 7 bases aligning to TRBD1. The J segment lost 3 bases and the V segment lost 6 bases, leaving 5 bases of the junction unmatched. The CDR3 is made up of 13 amino acids. Germline-derived CDR1 and CDR2 are SNHLY and FYNNEI. Here the CDR3 reads CASRPTGSYEQYF. DNA for the CDR3: TGTGCCAGCAGACCGACAGGGAGCTACGAGCAGTACTTC.

The chain couples TRBV5-6 to TRBJ1-3; D remains ambiguous. The germline V and J ends were trimmed by 1 base and 0 bases, with 8 bases remaining between them. CDR1 is SGHDT and CDR2 is YYEEEE in the germline V gene. This CDR3 has 15 amino acids. As DNA, the CDR3 is TGTGCCAGCAGCTTGTTGTCCAGCTCTGGAAACACCATATATTTT. This gives the protein CASSLLSSSGNTIYF.

The chain carries TRBV2 and TRBJ2-3; the D is unclear. V was clipped by 0 bases and J by 0 bases, with 10 bases between them. The CDR3 is made up of 16 amino acids. The germline CDR1 and CDR2 sequences are SNHLY and FYNNEI. The CDR3 region has the DNA TGTGCCAGCAGTGAAGCGCTTCAGCCTAGCACAGATACGCAGTATTTT. This sequence encodes CASSEALQPSTDTQYF.

Many counts were recorded for this clone. The chain carries TRBV2 and TRBJ2-2; possibly TRBD1 or TRBD2 for D (5 bases each). Germline-derived CDR1 and CDR2 are SNHLY and FYNNEI. This CDR3 has 17 amino acids. Trimming removed 4 bases at V and 0 bases at J, with 15 bases between. The CDR3 sequence: CASSVYQGAPNTGELFF. The DNA of the CDR3 is TGTGCCAGCAGTGTATACCAGGGAGCCCCGAACACCGGGGAGCTGTTTTTT. Full variable domain (missing parts from reference TRBV2 and TRBJ2-2): EPEVTQTPSHQVTQMGQEVILRCVPISNHLYFYWYRQILGQKVEFLVSFYNNEISEKSEIFDDQFSVERPDGSNFTLKIRSTKLEDSAMYFCASSVYQGAPNTGELFFGEGSRLTVL.

This clone occurred many times. DNA of the CDR3: TGTGCCAGCTCACCACAGGGGGCGTTGAATCGAGAGACCCAGTACTTC. Protein: CASSPQGALNRETQYF. This chain links TRBV18 with TRBJ2-5; 7 bases fit TRBD1. The CDR3 covers 16 residues. The J segment lost 4 bases and the V segment lost 1 base, leaving 9 bases of the junction unmatched. Germline V gives CDR1 KGHSH, CDR2 LQKENI. Supplemented by reference TRBV18 and TRBJ2-5, the full variable domain reads NAGVMQNPRHLVRRRGQEARLRCSPMKGHSHVYWYRQLPEEGLKFMVYLQKENIIDESGMPKERFSAEFPKEGPSILRIQQVVRGDSAAYFCASSPQGALNRETQYFGPGTRLLVL.

This clone has just a few counts. The chain employs TRBV5-1 and TRBJ1-5, with D possibly matching TRBD1 (5 bases). The CDR3 is 15 residues long. Germline values: CDR1 SGHRS, CDR2 YFSETQ. Trimming took off 4 bases at V and 1 base at J, with 12 bases between the two ends. CDR3 residues: CASSPDSPSNQPQHF. CDR3 nucleotides: TGCGCCAGCAGCCCAGACAGCCCCAGCAATCAGCCCCAGCATTTT.

The chain links TRBV6-5 to TRBJ2-1; 10 positions agree with TRBD2. CDR1 and CDR2 (germline): MNHEY, SVGAGI. V was clipped by 7 bases and J by 9 bases; unmatched bases: 6. The CDR3 runs 13 residues. The CDR3 DNA reads as TGTGCCAGCACCTTCCGACTAGCGGGTGAGCAGTTCTTC. This sequence encodes CASTFRLAGEQFF.

This clone was counted a single time. V usage is TRBV6-6 and J usage is TRBJ1-3, with a weak D call TRBD1 (5 bases). Germline-derived CDR1 and CDR2 are MNHNY and SVGAGI (reference sequence). The V end lost 5 bases, the J end lost 4 bases, and 15 bases lay between the germline ends. This CDR3 region has 15 residues. The CDR3 reads CASSDIRRGGNTIYF. CDR3 coding DNA: TGTGCCAGCAGTGACATACGAAGGGGAGGAAACACCATATATTTT.